The rows below give T cell receptor beta chains drawn from one sample of a study of shared clonotypes between healthy human individuals. TCRdb's table, derived via immunoSEQ multiplex PCR, lists solely in-frame clones and lacks some. Here the sample spans under 2,500,000 clones, 90% to 96% being singletons. The sequencing sample was made of naive CD4+ T cells sorted from blood. These receptors all come from a man between 18 and 35 years old in good health. The CDR3 runs from the conserved cysteine through the conserved F or W. D genes are given only for firm matches. Size is omitted from some rows. Given values are once, few, many or a class for expanded clones.

TRBD1,TRBJ2-2,TRBV5-1,-,CASSMTGGDTGELFF,TGCGCCAGCAGCATGACAGGGGGCGACACCGGGGAGCTGTTTTTT
-,TRBJ2-7,TRBV5-1,-,CASSSPRGSSYEQYF,TGCGCCAGCAGCTCCCCCCGGGGAAGCTCCTACGAGCAGTACTTC
-,TRBJ1-2,TRBV29-1,-,CSADPPGQIYGYTF,TGCAGCGCCGATCCGCCGGGGCAGATTTATGGCTACACCTTC
-,TRBJ2-2,TRBV29-1,-,CSVDNPGRTSNTGELFF,TGCAGCGTGGACAACCCGGGACGGACTTCGAACACCGGGGAGCTGTTTTTT
-,TRBJ2-7,TRBV18,-,CASSPLPGGNYEQYF,TGTGCCAGCTCACCTCTACCAGGGGGGAACTACGAGCAGTACTTC
TRBD2,TRBJ2-3,TRBV19,once,CASRVAGDTADTQYF,TGTGCCAGTAGGGTAGCGGGAGATACGGCAGATACGCAGTATTTT
-,TRBJ2-1,TRBV5-1,-,CASSGGGLLSGEQFF,TGCGCCAGCAGTGGTGGGGGACTTTTGTCCGGTGAGCAGTTCTTC
TRBD1,TRBJ1-1,TRBV2,-,CASNPDRVNTEAFF,TGTGCCAGCAACCCGGACAGGGTGAACACTGAAGCTTTCTTT
-,TRBJ1-6,TRBV9,once,CASSVAGQGNSPLHF,TGTGCCAGCAGCGTAGCGGGGCAGGGGAATTCACCCCTCCACTTT
-,TRBJ1-2,TRBV6-1,once,CASSQGTYGYTF,TGTGCCAGCAGTCAAGGGACCTATGGCTACACCTTC
-,TRBJ2-3,TRBV7-3,-,CASSSEGDTQYF,TGTGCCAGCAGCTCCGAAGGGGATACGCAGTATTTT
TRBD2,TRBJ2-1,TRBV5-1,-,CASSFNGLAGINEQFF,TGCGCCAGCAGCTTTAATGGACTAGCGGGAATAAATGAGCAGTTCTTC
TRBD2,TRBJ2-2,TRBV19,-,CASSIGTAGTGELFF,TGTGCCAGTAGTATAGGAACAGCGGGAACCGGGGAGCTGTTTTTT
-,TRBJ1-1,TRBV30,-,CAWSGTWEAFF,TGTGCCTGGAGTGGGACCTGGGAAGCTTTCTTT
TRBD1,TRBJ1-2,TRBV7-9,-,CASSYDRGDGYTF,TGTGCCAGCAGCTACGACAGGGGAGATGGCTACACCTTC
-,TRBJ2-1,TRBV10-3,-,CAISESRYSYNEQFF,TGTGCCATCAGTGAGTCCCGGTACTCCTACAATGAGCAGTTCTTC
-,TRBJ1-3,TRBV7-9,-,CASSFSGPTRGNTIYF,TGTGCCAGCAGCTTTTCAGGGCCAACCCGAGGAAACACCATATATTTT
-,TRBJ1-2,TRBV19,-,CASRWGPDYGYTF,TGTGCCAGCAGGTGGGGGCCAGACTATGGCTACACCTTC
TRBD2,TRBJ2-7,TRBV10-1,-,CASSASGGEQYF,TGCGCCAGCAGCGCTAGCGGGGGCGAGCAGTACTTC
-,TRBJ2-7,TRBV28,once,CATRTADSYEQYF,TGTGCCACCAGGACAGCCGACTCCTACGAGCAGTACTTC
TRBD1,TRBJ1-6,TRBV25-1,-,CASTRSDRGNSPLHF,TGTGCCAGCACACGCTCGGACAGGGGAAATTCACCCCTCCACTTT
-,TRBJ2-7,TRBV4-1,-,CASSQDPSNEQYF,TGCGCCAGCAGCCAAGATCCCTCCAACGAGCAGTACTTC
TRBD2,TRBJ2-1,TRBV5-6,-,CASSLVAGPGNEQFF,TGTGCCAGCAGCTTGGTAGCGGGACCGGGGAATGAGCAGTTCTTC
-,TRBJ1-5,TRBV27,-,CASSDRWGFGQPQHF,TGTGCCAGCAGTGATAGATGGGGTTTTGGACAGCCCCAGCATTTT
TRBD1,TRBJ1-2,TRBV10-1,-,CASSPGTGGYGYGYTF,TGCGCCAGCAGTCCCGGGACAGGGGGATATGGCTATGGCTACACCTTC
-,TRBJ2-1,TRBV6-6,-,CASSYNNNEQFF,TGTGCCAGCAGTTATAATAACAATGAGCAGTTCTTC
-,TRBJ1-2,TRBV6-1,once,CASSESGGTLNYGYTF,TGTGCCAGCAGTGAATCCGGGGGCACTCTGAACTATGGCTACACCTTC
-,TRBJ1-3,TRBV30,-,CAWTGTPGNTIYF,TGTGCCTGGACAGGGACTCCCGGAAACACCATATATTTT
TRBD2,TRBJ2-7,TRBV7-3,-,CASSPGLAGDEQYF,TGTGCCAGCAGCCCCGGACTAGCGGGGGATGAGCAGTACTTC
TRBD1,TRBJ2-5,TRBV5-6,-,CATTVSGGQETQYF,TGTGCCACCACTGTTTCAGGGGGCCAAGAGACCCAGTACTTC
TRBD1,TRBJ2-5,TRBV5-1,-,CASSLQGARETQYF,TGCGCCAGCAGCTTACAGGGGGCAAGAGAGACCCAGTACTTC
-,TRBJ2-7,TRBV2,once,CASRRGSLIDEQYF,TGTGCCAGTAGGCGGGGAAGCCTCATTGACGAGCAGTACTTC
-,TRBJ1-2,TRBV28,-,CASSLGAVLGYGYTF,TGTGCCAGCAGTTTAGGGGCAGTCTTGGGCTATGGCTACACCTTC
-,TRBJ2-3,TRBV2,-,CASSEDLGGDTQYF,TGTGCCAGCAGTGAAGATTTGGGGGGAGATACGCAGTATTTT
TRBD2,TRBJ2-2,TRBV5-1,-,CASSLTGTITGELFF,TGCGCCAGCAGCCTCACCGGGACTATTACCGGGGAGCTGTTTTTT
-,TRBJ2-3,TRBV5-1,-,CASSLSATDTQYF,TGCGCCAGCAGCTTGTCCGCTACAGATACGCAGTATTTT
-,TRBJ1-2,TRBV6-1,few,CASRPTGLANYGYTF,TGTGCCAGCCGCCCCACGGGGTTAGCTAACTATGGCTACACCTTC
TRBD1,TRBJ1-2,TRBV6-5,once,CASSYRTGSANYGYTF,TGTGCCAGCAGTTACAGGACAGGGAGCGCTAACTATGGCTACACCTTC
-,TRBJ2-5,TRBV6-1,-,CASSGGLLKETQYF,TGTGCCAGCAGTGGAGGACTGCTAAAAGAGACCCAGTACTTC
TRBD1,TRBJ1-2,TRBV5-1,-,CASSLGTAGNYGYTF,TGCGCCAGCAGCCTGGGGACAGCAGGCAACTATGGCTACACCTTC
-,TRBJ2-2,TRBV10-1,few,CASRGDYTGELFF,TGCGCCAGCAGAGGAGACTACACCGGGGAGCTGTTTTTT
TRBD1,TRBJ1-1,TRBV30,-,CAWRGQGTEAFF,TGTGCCTGGAGGGGACAGGGCACTGAAGCTTTCTTT
-,TRBJ2-7,TRBV7-2,-,CASRPGTAYEQYF,TGTGCCAGCAGACCCGGGACCGCCTACGAGCAGTACTTC
TRBD1,TRBJ1-2,TRBV2,-,CASSETGTGGDGYTF,TGTGCCAGCAGTGAAACCGGGACAGGGGGTGATGGCTACACCTTC
-,TRBJ1-6,TRBV9,-,CASSVVDRDSPLHF,TGTGCCAGCAGCGTAGTGGACAGAGATTCACCCCTCCACTTT
TRBD2,TRBJ2-3,TRBV6-5,-,CASSSGTSGATDTQYF,TGTGCCAGCAGTTCCGGGACTAGCGGAGCCACAGATACGCAGTATTTT
TRBD1,TRBJ2-7,TRBV27,-,CASSSRQGYYEQYF,TGTGCCAGCAGCTCTAGACAGGGGTACTACGAGCAGTACTTC
TRBD1,TRBJ1-1,TRBV11-2,-,CASSRGQGVTEAFF,TGTGCCAGCAGCAGAGGACAGGGGGTAACTGAAGCTTTCTTT
-,TRBJ2-2,TRBV15,-,CATSVSFSEGGWAGELFF,TGTGCCACCAGCGTATCGTTCTCGGAGGGAGGTTGGGCCGGGGAGCTGTTTTTT
TRBD1,TRBJ2-7,TRBV20-1,-,CSYRGRNEQYF,TGCTCGTACAGGGGGCGGAACGAGCAGTACTTC
-,TRBJ2-2,TRBV7-6,-,CASSPRRVSNTGELFF,TGTGCCAGCAGCCCGAGACGGGTATCGAACACCGGGGAGCTGTTTTTT
TRBD2,TRBJ2-5,TRBV5-1,-,CASSFGSGGQETQYF,TGCGCCAGCAGCTTCGGCAGCGGGGGGCAAGAGACCCAGTACTTC